This T cell receptor beta chain was documented in a study of identical twins. Germline-derived CDR1 and CDR2 are MNHEY and SVGAGI. This CDR3 region has 15 residues. Trimming cost V 7 bases and J 0 bases, with 16 bases left between them. One entry per CDR3 protein results from TCRdb running MiXCR on the 5' RACE reads. Among hundreds of thousands of distinct CDR3 sequences listed, 5.5% to 6.5% were seen once. Specimen: naive T cells sorted from blood. This rearrangement joins TRBV6-5 to TRBJ2-7; D is unresolved. The origin of this receptor is a man between 18 and 29 years old in good health. The CDR3 DNA follows: TGTGCCAGCACTTCCGAAGCTTCGAGCTCCTACGAGCAGTACGTC. As protein: CASTSEASSSYEQYV.